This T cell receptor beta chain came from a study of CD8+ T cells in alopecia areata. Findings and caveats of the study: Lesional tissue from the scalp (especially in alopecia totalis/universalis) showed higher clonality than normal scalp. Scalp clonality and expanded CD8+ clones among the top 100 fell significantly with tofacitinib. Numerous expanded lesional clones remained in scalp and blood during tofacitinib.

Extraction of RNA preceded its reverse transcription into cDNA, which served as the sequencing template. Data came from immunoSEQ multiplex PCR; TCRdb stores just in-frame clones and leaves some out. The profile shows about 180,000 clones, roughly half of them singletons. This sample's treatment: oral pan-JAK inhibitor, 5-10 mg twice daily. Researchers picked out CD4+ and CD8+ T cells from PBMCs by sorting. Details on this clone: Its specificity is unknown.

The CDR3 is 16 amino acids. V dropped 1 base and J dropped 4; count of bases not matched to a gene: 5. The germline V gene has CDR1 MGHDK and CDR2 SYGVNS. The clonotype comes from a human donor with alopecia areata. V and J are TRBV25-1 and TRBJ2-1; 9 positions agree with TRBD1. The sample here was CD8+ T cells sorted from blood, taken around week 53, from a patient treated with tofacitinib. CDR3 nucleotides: TGTGCCAGCAGTGAATGGCGGACAGGGGCTTACAATGAGCAGTTCTTC. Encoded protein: CASSEWRTGAYNEQFF.